This T cell receptor beta chain originates from a study of control samples from healthy donors and cancer patients. V shed 4 bases and J 2 bases; nucleotides not matched to a gene: 4. The CDR3 covers 16 residues. Germline V gene data show CDR1 as SGHVS and CDR2 as FNYEAQ. Assay used: immunoSEQ multiplex PCR; TCRdb lists only in-frame clones, some missing. Of roughly 130,000 clones in the sample, about nine tenths were seen once. The sample taken for sequencing was blood. This sequence joins TRBV7-6 and TRBJ2-2; 10 bases align to TRBD1. This TCR was recovered from a man aged 18 to 30 in good health. CDR3 sequence (DNA): TGTGCCAGCAGCTCGACAGGGGGCGGTAACACCGGGGAGCTGTTTTTT. This translates into CASSSTGGGNTGELFF.